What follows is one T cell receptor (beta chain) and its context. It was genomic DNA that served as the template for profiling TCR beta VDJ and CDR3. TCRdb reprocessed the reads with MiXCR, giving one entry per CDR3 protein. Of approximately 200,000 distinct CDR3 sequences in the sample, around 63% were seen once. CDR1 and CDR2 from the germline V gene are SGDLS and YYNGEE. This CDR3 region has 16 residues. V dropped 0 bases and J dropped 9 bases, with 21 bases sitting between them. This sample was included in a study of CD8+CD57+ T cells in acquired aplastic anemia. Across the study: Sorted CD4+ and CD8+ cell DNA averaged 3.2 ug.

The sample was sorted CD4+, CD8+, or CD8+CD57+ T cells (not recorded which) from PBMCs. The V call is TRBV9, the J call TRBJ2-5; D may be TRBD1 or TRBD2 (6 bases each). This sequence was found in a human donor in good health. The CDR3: CASSVEDRGPPEAQYF. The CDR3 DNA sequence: TGTGCCAGCAGCGTAGAGGATCGGGGGCCCCCGGAGGCCCAGTACTTC.